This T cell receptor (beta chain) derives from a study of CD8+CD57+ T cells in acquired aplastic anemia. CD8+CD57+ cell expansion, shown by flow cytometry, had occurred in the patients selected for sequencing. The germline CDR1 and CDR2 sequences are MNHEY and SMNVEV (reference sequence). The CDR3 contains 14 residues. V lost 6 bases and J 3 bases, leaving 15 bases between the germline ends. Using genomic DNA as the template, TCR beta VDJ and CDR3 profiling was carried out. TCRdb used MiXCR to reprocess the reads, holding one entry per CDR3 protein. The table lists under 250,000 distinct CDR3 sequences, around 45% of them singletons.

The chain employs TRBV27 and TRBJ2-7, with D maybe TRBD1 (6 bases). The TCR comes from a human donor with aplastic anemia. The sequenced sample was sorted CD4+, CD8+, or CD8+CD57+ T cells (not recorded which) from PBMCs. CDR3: CASRKSGTIYEQYF. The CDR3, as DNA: TGTGCCAGCAGAAAATCCGGGACAATCTACGAGCAGTACTTC.